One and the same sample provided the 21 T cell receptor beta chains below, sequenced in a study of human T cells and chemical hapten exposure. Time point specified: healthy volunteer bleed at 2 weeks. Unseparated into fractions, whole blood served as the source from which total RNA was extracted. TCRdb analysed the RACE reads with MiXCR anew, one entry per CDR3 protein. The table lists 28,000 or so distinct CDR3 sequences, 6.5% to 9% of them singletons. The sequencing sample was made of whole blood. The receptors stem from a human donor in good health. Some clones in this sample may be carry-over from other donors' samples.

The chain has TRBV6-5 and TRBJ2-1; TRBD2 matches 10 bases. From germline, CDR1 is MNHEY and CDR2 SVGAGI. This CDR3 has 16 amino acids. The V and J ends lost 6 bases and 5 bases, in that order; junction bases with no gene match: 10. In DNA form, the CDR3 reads TGTGCCAGCAGCACCGCGAGCGGGGGGGGCCACAATGAGCAGTTCTTC. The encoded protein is CASSTASGGGHNEQFF.

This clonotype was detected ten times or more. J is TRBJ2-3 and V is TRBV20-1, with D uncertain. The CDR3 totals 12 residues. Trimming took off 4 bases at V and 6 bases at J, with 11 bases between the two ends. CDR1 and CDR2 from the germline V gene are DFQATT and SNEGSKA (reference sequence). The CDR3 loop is CSATRPSDTQYF. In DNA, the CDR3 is TGCAGTGCTACCCGGCCCAGCGATACGCAGTATTTT.

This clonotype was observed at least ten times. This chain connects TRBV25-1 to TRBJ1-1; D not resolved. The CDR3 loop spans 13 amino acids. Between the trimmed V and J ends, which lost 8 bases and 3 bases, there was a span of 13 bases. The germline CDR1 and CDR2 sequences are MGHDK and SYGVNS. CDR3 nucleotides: TGTGCCAGCCTCGGTTTGTTAGACACTGAAGCTTTCTTT. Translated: CASLGLLDTEAFF.

The CDR3 nucleotides read TGTGCCAGCAGGCAGGGGAACACTGAAGCTTTCTTT. It codes for CASRQGNTEAFF. V is TRBV3-1 and J is TRBJ1-1; possible D gene TRBD1, 5 bases. The V end was cut by 6 bases, the J end by 1 base, with 6 bases between. Germline CDR1 LGHDT, CDR2 YNNKEL (reference sequence). The CDR3 is made up of 12 amino acids. Full variable domain (remainder filled in from reference TRBV3-1 and TRBJ1-1): DTAVSQTPKYLVTQMGNDKSIKCEQNLGHDTMYWYKQDSKKFLKIMFSYNNKELIINETVPNRFSPKSPDKAHLNLHINSLELGDSAVYFCASRQGNTEAFFGQGTRLTVV.

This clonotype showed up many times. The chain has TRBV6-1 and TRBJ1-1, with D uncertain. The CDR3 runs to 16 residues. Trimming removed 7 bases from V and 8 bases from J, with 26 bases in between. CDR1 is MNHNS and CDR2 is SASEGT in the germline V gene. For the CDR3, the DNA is TGTGCCAGCACCCTTAACATGCGGGTTGAAGGTGAGGAAGCTTTCTTT. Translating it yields CASTLNMRVEGEEAFF.

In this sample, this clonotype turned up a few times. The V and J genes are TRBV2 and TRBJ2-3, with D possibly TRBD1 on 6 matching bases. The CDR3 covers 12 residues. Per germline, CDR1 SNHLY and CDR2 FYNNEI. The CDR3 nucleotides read TGTGCAGCCTCAGGGGCGACAGATACGCAGTATTTT. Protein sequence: CAASGATDTQYF.

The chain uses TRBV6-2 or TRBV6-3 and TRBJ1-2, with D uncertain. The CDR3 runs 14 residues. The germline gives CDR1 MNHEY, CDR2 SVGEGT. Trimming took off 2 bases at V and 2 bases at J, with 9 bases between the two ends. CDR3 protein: CASSYNGRNYGYTF. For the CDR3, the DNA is TGTGCCAGCAGTTACAACGGCCGAAACTATGGCTACACCTTC.

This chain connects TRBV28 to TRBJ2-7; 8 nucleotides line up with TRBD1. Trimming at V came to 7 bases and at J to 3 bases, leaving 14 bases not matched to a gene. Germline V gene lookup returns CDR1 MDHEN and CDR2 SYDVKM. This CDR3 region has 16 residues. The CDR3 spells CASTGPGQGRGYEQYF. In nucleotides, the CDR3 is TGTGCCAGCACCGGCCCCGGACAGGGACGTGGCTACGAGCAGTACTTC.

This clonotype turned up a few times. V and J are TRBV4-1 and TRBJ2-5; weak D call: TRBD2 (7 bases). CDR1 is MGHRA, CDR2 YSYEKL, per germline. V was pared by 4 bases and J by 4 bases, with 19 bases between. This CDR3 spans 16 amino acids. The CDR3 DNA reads TGCGCCAGCAGCCCTGAAGCTAGGGGGGGCGGAGAGACCCAGTACTTC. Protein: CASSPEARGGGETQYF.

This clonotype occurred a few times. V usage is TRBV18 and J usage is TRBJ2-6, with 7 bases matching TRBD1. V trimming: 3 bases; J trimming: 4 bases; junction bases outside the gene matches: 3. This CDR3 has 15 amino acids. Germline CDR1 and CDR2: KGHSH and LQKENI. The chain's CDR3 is CASSPRGTGANVLTF. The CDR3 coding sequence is TGTGCCAGCTCACCCAGGGGGACCGGGGCCAACGTCCTGACTTTC.

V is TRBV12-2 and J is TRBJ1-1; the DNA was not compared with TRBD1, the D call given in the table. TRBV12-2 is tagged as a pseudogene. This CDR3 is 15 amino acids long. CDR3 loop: CASRSSFGTETEAFF. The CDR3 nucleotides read TGTGCAAGTCGCTCAAGCTTCGGGACAGAGACTGAAGCTTTCTTT.

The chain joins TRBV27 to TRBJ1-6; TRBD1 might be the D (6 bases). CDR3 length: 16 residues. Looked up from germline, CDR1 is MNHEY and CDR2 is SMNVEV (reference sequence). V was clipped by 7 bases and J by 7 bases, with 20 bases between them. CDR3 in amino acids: CASTKEGNRENSPLHF. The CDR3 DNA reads TGTGCCAGCACCAAAGAGGGAAACAGGGAAAATTCACCCCTCCACTTT.

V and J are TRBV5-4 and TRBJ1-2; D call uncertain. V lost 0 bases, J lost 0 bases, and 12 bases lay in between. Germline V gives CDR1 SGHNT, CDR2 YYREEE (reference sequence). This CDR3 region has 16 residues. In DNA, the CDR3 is TGTGCCAGCAGCTTGGCGGGGAGTCAAGCTAACTATGGCTACACCTTC. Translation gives CASSLAGSQANYGYTF.

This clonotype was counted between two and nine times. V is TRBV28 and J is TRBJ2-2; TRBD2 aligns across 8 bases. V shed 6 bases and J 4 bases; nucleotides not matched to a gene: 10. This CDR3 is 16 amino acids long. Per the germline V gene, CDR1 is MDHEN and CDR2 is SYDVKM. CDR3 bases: TGTGCCAGCAGAACCCGGCGAGCGGGAGTCACCGGGGAGCTGTTTTTT. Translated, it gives CASRTRRAGVTGELFF.

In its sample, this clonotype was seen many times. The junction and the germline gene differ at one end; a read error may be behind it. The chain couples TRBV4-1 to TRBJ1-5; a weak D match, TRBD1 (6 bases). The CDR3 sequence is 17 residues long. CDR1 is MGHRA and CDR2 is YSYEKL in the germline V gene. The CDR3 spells CASSQDRGGDTPQPQHF. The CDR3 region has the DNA TGCGCCAGCAGTCAAGATAGAGGGGGAGACACTCCTCAGCCCCAGCATTTT.

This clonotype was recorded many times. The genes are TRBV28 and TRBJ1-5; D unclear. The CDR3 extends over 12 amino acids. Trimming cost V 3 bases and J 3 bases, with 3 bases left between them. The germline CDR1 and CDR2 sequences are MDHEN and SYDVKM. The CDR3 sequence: CASSFSNQPQHF. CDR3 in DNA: TGTGCCAGCAGTTTCTCCAATCAGCCCCAGCATTTT.

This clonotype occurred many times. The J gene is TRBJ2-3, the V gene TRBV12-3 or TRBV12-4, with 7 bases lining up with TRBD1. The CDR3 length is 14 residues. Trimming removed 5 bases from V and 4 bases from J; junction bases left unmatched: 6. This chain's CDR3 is CASSTRDSADTQYF. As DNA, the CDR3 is TGTGCCAGCAGTACCCGGGACAGCGCAGATACGCAGTATTTT.

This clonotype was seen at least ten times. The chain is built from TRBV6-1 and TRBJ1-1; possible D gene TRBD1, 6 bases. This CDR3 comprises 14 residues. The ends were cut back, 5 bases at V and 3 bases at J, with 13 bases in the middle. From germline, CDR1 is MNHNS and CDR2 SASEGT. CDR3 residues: CASSSDSSYTEAFF. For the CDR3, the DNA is TGTGCCAGCAGTTCGGACAGCTCATACACTGAAGCTTTCTTT.

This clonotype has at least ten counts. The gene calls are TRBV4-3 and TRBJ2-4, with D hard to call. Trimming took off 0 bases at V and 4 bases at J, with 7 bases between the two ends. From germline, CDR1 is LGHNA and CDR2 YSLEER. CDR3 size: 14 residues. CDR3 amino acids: CASSQDLKKNIQYF. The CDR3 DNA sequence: TGCGCCAGCAGCCAAGATTTAAAGAAAAACATTCAGTACTTC.

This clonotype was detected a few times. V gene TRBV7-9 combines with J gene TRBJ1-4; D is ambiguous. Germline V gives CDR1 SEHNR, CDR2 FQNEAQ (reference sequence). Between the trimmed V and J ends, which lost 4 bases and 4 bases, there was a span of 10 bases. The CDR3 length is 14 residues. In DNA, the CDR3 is TGTGCCAGCAGCTCTCAGAGGAGTAATGAAAAACTGTTTTTT. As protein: CASSSQRSNEKLFF. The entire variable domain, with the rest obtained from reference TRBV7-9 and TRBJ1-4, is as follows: DTGVSQNPRHKITKRGQNVTFRCDPISEHNRLYWYRQTLGQGPEFLTYFQNEAQLEKSRLLSDRFSAERPKGSFSTLEIQRTEQGDSAMYLCASSSQRSNEKLFFGSGTQLSVL.

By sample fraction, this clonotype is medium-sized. CDR3 amino acids: CASSLERSSYNEQFF. CDR3 nucleotide sequence: TGTGCCAGCAGCTTAGAACGGAGCTCCTACAATGAGCAGTTCTTC. V usage is TRBV7-2 and J usage is TRBJ2-1; D is ambiguous. V gave up 1 base and J gave up 0 bases, with 7 bases separating them. This CDR3 is 15 amino acids long. Germline lookup yields CDR1 SGHTA and CDR2 FQGNSA. Using reference TRBV7-2 and TRBJ2-1 for the parts outside the CDR3, the full variable domain is GAGVSQSPSNKVTEKGKDVELRCDPISGHTALYWYRQSLGQGLEFLIYFQGNSAPDKSGLPSDRFSAERTGGSVSTLTIQRTQQEDSAVYLCASSLERSSYNEQFFGPGTRLTVL.